Each of the 15 T cell receptor beta chains below was sequenced from the same sample in a study of T cells after yellow fever vaccination. Via MiXCR, TCRdb re-called the 5' RACE reads, giving one row per CDR3 protein. The sample holds hundreds of thousands of distinct CDR3 sequences, around 20% seen once. The sample here was PBMCs, taken before the yellow fever booster vaccination. The source of these receptors is a man between 18 and 29 years old who received the YFV17D yellow fever vaccine.

The chain joins TRBV7-3 to TRBJ2-3; 9 positions match TRBD2. Germline CDR1 is SGHTA and CDR2 is FQGTGA. The V segment lost 2 bases and the J segment 4 bases; nucleotides outside the gene matches: 4. The CDR3 is 15 residues long. CDR3 protein: CASSLAGGFADTQYF. In DNA form, the CDR3 reads TGTGCCAGCAGCTTAGCGGGGGGGTTCGCAGATACGCAGTATTTT.

The CDR3 here is CASSFDHRGLGGYTF. The CDR3 region has the DNA TGCGCCAGCAGCTTCGACCACAGGGGGTTAGGCGGCTACACCTTC. The J gene is TRBJ1-2, the V gene TRBV5-1; 8 positions agree with TRBD1. After removal of 2 bases from V and 8 bases from J, the junction contained 11 bases not matched to a gene. This CDR3 is built from 15 residues. The V gene's germline CDR1 is SGHRS and CDR2 YFSETQ. The full variable domain, with the rest looked up from reference TRBV5-1 and TRBJ1-2, is KAGVTQTPRYLIKTRGQQVTLSCSPISGHRSVSWYQQTPGQGLQFLFEYFSETQRNKGNFPGRFSGRQFSNSRSEMNVSTLELGDSALYLCASSFDHRGLGGYTFGSGTRLTVV.

In its sample, this clonotype was seen many times. V and J are TRBV5-1 and TRBJ2-3; D ambiguous. V gave up 1 base and J gave up 5 bases, with 8 bases separating them. Germline-derived CDR1 and CDR2 are SGHRS and YFSETQ. CDR3 length: 13 amino acids. The CDR3 protein is CASSLPGKDTQYF. The CDR3 nucleotides read TGCGCCAGCAGCTTGCCAGGCAAAGATACGCAGTATTTT.

This clonotype has at least ten counts. CDR3 sequence (DNA): TGCGCCAGCGGAAGTTATAATTCACCCCTCCACTTT. Residues: CASGSYNSPLHF. The gene calls are TRBV4-1 and TRBJ1-6; no clear D. This CDR3 region has 12 residues. Trimming stripped 8 bases from V and 4 bases from J, with 6 bases between. Germline values: CDR1 MGHRA, CDR2 YSYEKL.

The sample holds many counts of this clonotype. The chain carries TRBV5-1 and TRBJ2-4; unclear D gene. Between the trimmed V and J ends, which lost 1 base and 5 bases, there was a span of 7 bases. Germline CDR1 and CDR2: SGHRS and YFSETQ. The CDR3 consists of 13 residues. The CDR3 DNA reads as TGCGCCAGCAGCTTGAACGGAGAAAACATTCAGTACTTC. It is translated as CASSLNGENIQYF.

This clonotype was seen more than once but under ten times. The CDR3 here is CASSLVSSGGYEQYF. The CDR3 DNA reads TGTGCCAGCAGCTTAGTGTCTAGCGGGGGCTACGAGCAGTACTTC. The V and J genes are TRBV7-2 and TRBJ2-7, with 10 bases fitting TRBD2. The trim removed 1 base at V and 3 bases at J, leaving 3 bases unmatched. The germline gives CDR1 SGHTA, CDR2 FQGNSA. This CDR3 has 15 residues. The variable domain in full, completed from reference TRBV7-2 and TRBJ2-7, reads GAGVSQSPSNKVTEKGKDVELRCDPISGHTALYWYRQSLGQGLEFLIYFQGNSAPDKSGLPSDRFSAERTGGSVSTLTIQRTQQEDSAVYLCASSLVSSGGYEQYFGPGTRLTVT.

The chain links TRBV12-3 or TRBV12-4 to TRBJ1-1; D uncertain. Trimming shortened V by 11 bases and J by 0 bases, and 13 bases separated the two germline ends. The CDR3 has 13 residues. CDR3 DNA sequence: TGTGCCTTCGCCGCAGGCATGAACACTGAAGCTTTCTTT. Translation gives CAFAAGMNTEAFF.

This chain's CDR3 is CASSLVGARSSYNSPLHF. The CDR3 nucleotides read TGTGCCAGCAGCTTAGTGGGGGCGCGAAGCTCCTATAATTCACCCCTCCACTTT. This chain links TRBV7-2 with TRBJ1-6; TRBD1 might be the D (6 bases). V lost 1 base to trimming and J lost 0 bases, with 13 bases between them. The CDR3 is 18 residues long. Germline loops: CDR1 SGHTA, CDR2 FQGNSA.

The chain employs TRBV18 and TRBJ2-3, with TRBD1 matching over 10 bases. Trimming at V came to 4 bases and at J to 6 bases, leaving 7 bases not matched to a gene. From germline, CDR1 is KGHSH and CDR2 LQKENI. This CDR3 comprises 15 residues. For the CDR3, the DNA is TGTGCCAGCTCACGTTCGACAGGGGGCGCGGATACGCAGTATTTT. Its protein product is CASSRSTGGADTQYF.

The V and J genes are TRBV25-1 and TRBJ1-2; D is undetermined. Per germline, CDR1 MGHDK and CDR2 SYGVNS. CDR3 length: 14 amino acids. Trimming shortened V by 4 bases and J by 8 bases, and 17 bases separated the two germline ends. The CDR3 nucleotides read TGTGCCAGCAGTGGGACTCCCAGAGAGGTCGGCTACACCTTC. Translation gives CASSGTPREVGYTF.

This clonotype was picked up a small number of times. The chain joins TRBV7-2 to TRBJ2-1; TRBD2 aligns across 13 bases. The junction had 7 bases not matched to a gene; V was cut back by 5 bases and J by 0 bases. The length of the CDR3 is 18 residues. Germline V gives CDR1 SGHTA, CDR2 FQGNSA. In DNA, the CDR3 is TGTGCCAGCAGCCAGGGACTAGCGGGGAGCAGCTCCTACAATGAGCAGTTCTTC. Its translation is CASSQGLAGSSSYNEQFF.

This clonotype was detected a few times. The V and J genes are TRBV20-1 and TRBJ2-3; TRBD2 might be the D (6 bases). The CDR3 loop spans 13 amino acids. V was clipped by 3 bases and J by 7 bases, with 14 bases between them. Germline lookup yields CDR1 DFQATT and CDR2 SNEGSKA (reference sequence). CDR3 in amino acids: CSAREGRPNTQYF. CDR3 DNA sequence: TGCAGTGCTAGGGAGGGGCGCCCGAATACGCAGTATTTT.

This clonotype has a handful of counts. The chain employs TRBV7-2 and TRBJ2-1; 8 nucleotides align to TRBD1. Germline V gene lookup returns CDR1 SGHTA and CDR2 FQGNSA. V was clipped by 3 bases and J by 7 bases; unmatched bases: 5. The CDR3 spans 14 residues. CDR3 DNA sequence: TGTGCCAGCAGCTTTAGGCGACAGGGGAATGAGCAGTTCTTC. It specifies CASSFRRQGNEQFF.

This rearrangement joins TRBV4-1 to TRBJ2-1, with no clear D. Germline V gene sequence: CDR1 MGHRA, CDR2 YSYEKL. The V and J ends lost 1 base and 9 bases respectively, with 7 bases between them. The CDR3 is 12 residues long. CDR3 protein: CASSQGWSEQFF. For the CDR3, the DNA is TGCGCCAGCAGCCAAGGATGGAGTGAGCAGTTCTTC.

This clonotype was seen ten or more times. The chain has TRBV24-1 and TRBJ1-2, with D unresolved. V was clipped by 0 bases and J by 3 bases, with 7 bases between them. Germline-derived CDR1 and CDR2 are KGHDR and SFDVKD. The CDR3 has 14 residues. This CDR3 reads CATSDLNRHYGYTF. CDR3 DNA: TGTGCCACCAGTGATTTGAACAGACACTATGGCTACACCTTC.